The 19 T cell receptor beta chains below were found in one sample sequenced in a study of T cell responses to AZD1222 COVID-19 vaccine (dated by TCRdb to the early 2020s). The library relied on the immunoSEQ multiplex PCR assay. TCRdb limited this immuneACCESS table to in-frame rearrangements with V and J called. A share of clones is missing; checked studies link under half to unresolved V genes, and the rest is unexplained. A total of around 160,000 clones appear in this sample, about 88% of them only once. The ten largest clonotypes hold roughly 5.5% of the sample. The sample's time point label, in plain terms: baseline before first vaccination. The sequenced sample was peripheral blood, obtained on day 0 of AZD1222 vaccination. All receptors come from an adult in good health.

This rearrangement joins TRBV5-4 to TRBJ2-7, with D perhaps matching TRBD1 (5 bases). Germline CDR1 SGHNT, CDR2 YYREEE (reference sequence). Trimming stripped 1 base from V and 2 bases from J, with 13 bases between. The CDR3 loop spans 15 amino acids. The CDR3 reads CASSLSSWGPYEQYF. The CDR3 region has the DNA TGTGCCAGCAGCTTGTCGAGTTGGGGCCCCTACGAGCAGTACTTC.

Points on this clone: The sample carries other DNA sequences with the same CDR3. The chain recombines TRBV7-2 with TRBJ1-1; tentative D call: TRBD1 (5 bases). Per germline, CDR1 SGHTA and CDR2 FQGNSA. V lost 0 bases and J 5 bases, leaving 7 bases between the germline ends. The CDR3 loop spans 13 amino acids. CDR3 nucleotides: TGTGCCAGCAGCTTAGCGCCAGGGACTGAAGCTTTCTTT. Protein sequence: CASSLAPGTEAFF. Drawing the rest from reference TRBV7-2 and TRBJ1-1, the complete variable domain is GAGVSQSPSNKVTEKGKDVELRCDPISGHTALYWYRQSLGQGLEFLIYFQGNSAPDKSGLPSDRFSAERTGGSVSTLTIQRTQQEDSAVYLCASSLAPGTEAFFGQGTRLTVV.

The CDR3 sequence: CASSYGRQGTTEAFF. CDR3 nucleotides: TGTGCCAGCAGTTACGGTAGGCAGGGGACCACTGAAGCTTTCTTT. V and J are TRBV6-5 and TRBJ1-1; maybe TRBD1 (6 bases). CDR3 size: 15 residues. Trimming took off 2 bases at V and 4 bases at J, with 14 bases between the two ends. CDR1 and CDR2 from the germline V gene are MNHEY and SVGAGI.

The chain combines TRBV29-1 with TRBJ2-1, with TRBD2 identical over 7 bases. The CDR3 consists of 11 residues. The V and J ends lost 7 bases and 9 bases, in that order; junction bases with no gene match: 6. In germline, CDR1 is SQVTM, CDR2 ANQGSEA. CDR3 sequence (DNA): TGCAGCGCCAGCGGGGTTGCTGAGCAGTTCTTC. Its translation is CSASGVAEQFF.

The J gene is TRBJ1-6, the V gene TRBV28, with TRBD1 identical over 8 bases. The CDR3 spans 13 residues. V lost 10 bases to trimming and J lost 7 bases; unmatched junction nucleotides: 6. Germline values: CDR1 MDHEN, CDR2 SYDVKM. This CDR3 reads CATGQGGNSPLHF. CDR3 in DNA: TGTGCCACCGGACAGGGAGGAAATTCACCCCTCCACTTT.

CDR3 DNA sequence: TGTGCCAGTAGTCGTTTGACAGGGTTTAAGGACACTGAAGCTTTCTTT. As protein: CASSRLTGFKDTEAFF. The V gene is TRBV19, the J gene TRBJ1-1; 7 bases map to TRBD1. This CDR3 region has 16 residues. The V segment lost 5 bases and the J segment 3 bases; nucleotides outside the gene matches: 12. Germline loops: CDR1 LNHDA, CDR2 SQIVND (reference sequence). Supplemented by reference TRBV19 and TRBJ1-1, the full variable domain reads DGGITQSPKYLFRKEGQNVTLSCEQNLNHDAMYWYRQDPGQGLRLIYYSQIVNDFQKGDIAEGYSVSREKKESFPLTVTSAQKNPTAFYLCASSRLTGFKDTEAFFGQGTRLTVV.

CDR3 sequence (DNA): TGCGCCAGCAGCTGGGACAGGGGATCTACCTACGAGCAGTACTTC. Its protein product is CASSWDRGSTYEQYF. This sequence joins TRBV5-1 and TRBJ2-7, with TRBD1 matching over 10 bases. J gave up 2 bases and V 3 bases, and 5 bases lay outside the gene matches. The CDR3 is 15 residues long. Germline CDR1 and CDR2: SGHRS and YFSETQ. The full variable domain, with the rest looked up from reference TRBV5-1 and TRBJ2-7, is KAGVTQTPRYLIKTRGQQVTLSCSPISGHRSVSWYQQTPGQGLQFLFEYFSETQRNKGNFPGRFSGRQFSNSRSEMNVSTLELGDSALYLCASSWDRGSTYEQYFGPGTRLTVT.

V usage is TRBV24-1 and J usage is TRBJ2-7; D possibly corresponds to TRBD2 (5 bases). The V gene's germline CDR1 is KGHDR and CDR2 SFDVKD. The V end was cut by 2 bases, the J end by 3 bases, with 16 bases between. The CDR3 length is 16 residues. Here the CDR3 reads CATSDSVPGSLYEQYF. The CDR3 coding sequence is TGTGCCACCAGTGATTCAGTCCCGGGGTCTCTCTACGAGCAGTACTTC.

This sequence joins TRBV10-3 and TRBJ1-2; D unclear. Trimming took 6 bases from V and 2 from J, leaving 13 bases between them. The CDR3 covers 14 residues. The germline gives CDR1 ENHRY, CDR2 SYGVKD. CDR3 sequence: CAISGRIANYGYTF. CDR3 DNA sequence: TGTGCCATCAGCGGACGGATAGCAAACTATGGCTACACCTTC.

This clone showed up just a few times. V and J are TRBV30 and TRBJ1-2; possibly TRBD1 for D (5 bases). This CDR3 has 12 residues. Trimming took off 4 bases at V and 3 bases at J, with 9 bases between the two ends. Germline values: CDR1 GTSNPN, CDR2 SVGIG (reference sequence). CDR3 loop: CAWMGGDYGYTF. CDR3 bases: TGTGCCTGGATGGGGGGAGACTATGGCTACACCTTC.

In its sample, this clone was seen a few times. The J gene is TRBJ2-2, the V gene TRBV6-2 or TRBV6-3; TRBD1 aligns across 7 bases. V lost 4 bases, J lost 4 bases, and 3 bases stayed unmatched. Looked up from germline, CDR1 is MNHEY and CDR2 is SVGEGT. The CDR3 covers 14 residues. The CDR3 DNA is TGTGCCAGCAGTTTGGGACAGCTCACCGGGGAGCTGTTTTTT. Translating gives CASSLGQLTGELFF.

The sample holds one count of this clone. J is TRBJ2-3 and V is TRBV7-3, with D possibly being TRBD1 (7 bases). Germline values: CDR1 SGHTA, CDR2 FQGTGA. This CDR3 has 15 amino acids. Trimming removed 5 bases from V and 0 bases from J, with 12 bases in between. CDR3 DNA: TGTGCCAGCAGCCCCAGGGGGACTAGCACAGATACGCAGTATTTT. It specifies CASSPRGTSTDTQYF.

This clone was seen a single time. The V and J genes are TRBV21-1 and TRBJ1-1. TRBV21-1 counts as a pseudogene. The CDR3 sequence is 10 residues long. The chain's CDR3 is CARKNTEAFF. The CDR3 nucleotides are TGTGCCAGGAAGAACACTGAAGCTTTCTTT.

The V gene is TRBV28, the J gene TRBJ2-7; no clear D gene. Germline-derived CDR1 and CDR2 are MDHEN and SYDVKM. The CDR3 is made up of 14 amino acids. Deletions cut 6 bases from V and 2 bases from J, with 14 bases between. The DNA of the CDR3 is TGTGCCAGCAGAAGCCCCAAAGTGGCCTACGAGCAGTACTTC. This translates into CASRSPKVAYEQYF.

This chain joins TRBV6-5 and TRBJ1-2, with D maybe TRBD1 (6 bases). The CDR3 is 12 residues long. Trimming left V 10 bases short and J 5 bases short, with 14 bases between. Germline lookup yields CDR1 MNHEY and CDR2 SVGAGI. The CDR3 DNA is TGTGCCACCCGGACAGAGCTGTATGGCTACACCTTC. Translating gives CATRTELYGYTF.

The CDR3 protein is CATSDSGLAYNEQFF. Here the CDR3 DNA reads TGTGCCACCAGTGATTCGGGACTAGCCTACAATGAGCAGTTCTTC. The J gene is TRBJ2-1, the V gene TRBV24-1; the match to TRBD2 covers 8 bases. Germline V gene sequence: CDR1 KGHDR, CDR2 SFDVKD. The CDR3 consists of 15 residues. The V segment lost 2 bases and the J segment 2 bases; nucleotides outside the gene matches: 1.

This clone was observed many times. The genes are TRBV7-9 and TRBJ1-3; no firm D call. CDR1 and CDR2 from the germline V gene are SEHNR and FQNEAQ (reference sequence). V shed 1 base and J shed 2 bases, with 6 bases lying between them. The CDR3 spans 14 residues. The CDR3 DNA reads TGTGCCAGCAGCTTAGGTACAGCTGGAAACACCATATATTTT. Its translation is CASSLGTAGNTIYF.

The chain combines TRBV4-3 with TRBJ2-7; TRBD2 aligns across 14 bases. Per the germline V gene, CDR1 is LGHNA and CDR2 is YSLEER. With 4 bases clipped from V and 2 bases from J, the junction kept 4 bases outside the gene matches. CDR3 size: 16 residues. The CDR3 sequence: CASSRGLAGGAYEQYF. The CDR3 bases are TGCGCCAGCAGCCGCGGACTAGCGGGGGGAGCCTACGAGCAGTACTTC.

The gene calls are TRBV5-4 and TRBJ2-3; D gene uncertain. Germline-derived CDR1 and CDR2 are SGHNT and YYREEE (reference sequence). V dropped 4 bases and J dropped 0 bases, with 12 bases sitting between them. The CDR3 runs 15 residues. CDR3 in amino acids: CASSQDGRSTDTQYF. The CDR3 DNA sequence: TGTGCCAGCAGCCAGGACGGTCGTAGCACAGATACGCAGTATTTT.